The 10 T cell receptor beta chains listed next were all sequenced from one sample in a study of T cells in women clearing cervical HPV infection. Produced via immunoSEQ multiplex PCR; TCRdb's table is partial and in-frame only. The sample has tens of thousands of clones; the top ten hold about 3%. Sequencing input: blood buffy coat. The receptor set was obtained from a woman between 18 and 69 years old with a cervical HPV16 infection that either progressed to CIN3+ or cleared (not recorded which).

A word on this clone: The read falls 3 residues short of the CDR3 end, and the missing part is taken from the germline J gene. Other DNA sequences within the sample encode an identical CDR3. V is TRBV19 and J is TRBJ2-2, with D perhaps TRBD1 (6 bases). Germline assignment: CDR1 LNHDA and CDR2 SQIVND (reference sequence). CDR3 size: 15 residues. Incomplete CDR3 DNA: TGTGCCAGTTCCGGGGCGGACAGCAGAACAGAAAAG. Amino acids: CASSGADSRTEK. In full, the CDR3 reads CASSGADSRTEKLFF.

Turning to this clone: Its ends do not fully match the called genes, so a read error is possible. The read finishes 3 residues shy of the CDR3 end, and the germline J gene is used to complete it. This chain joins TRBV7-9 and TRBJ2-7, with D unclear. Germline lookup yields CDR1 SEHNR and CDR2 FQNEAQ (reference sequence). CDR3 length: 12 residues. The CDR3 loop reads CSSSLSVYEQYF. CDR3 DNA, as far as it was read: TGTTCCAGCAGCTTGTCCGTCTACGAG. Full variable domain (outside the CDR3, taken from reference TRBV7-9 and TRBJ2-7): DTGVSQNPRHKITKRGQNVTFRCDPISEHNRLYWYRQTLGQGPEFLTYFQNEAQLEKSRLLSDRFSAERPKGSFSTLEIQRTEQGDSAMYLCSSSLSVYEQYFGPGTRLTVT.

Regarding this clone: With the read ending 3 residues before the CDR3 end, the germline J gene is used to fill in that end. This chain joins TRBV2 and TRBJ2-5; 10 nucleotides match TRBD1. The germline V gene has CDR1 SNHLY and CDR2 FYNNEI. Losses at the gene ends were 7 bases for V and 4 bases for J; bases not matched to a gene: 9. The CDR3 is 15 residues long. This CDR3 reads CASMSWDRGPETQYF. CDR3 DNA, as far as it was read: TGTGCCAGCATGAGTTGGGACAGGGGACCAGAGACC.

The CDR3 reads CASSRGQGNGANVLTF. The sequenced part of the CDR3 DNA is TGCGCCAGCAGCAGGGGACAGGGGAATGGGGCCAACGTC. The chain uses TRBV5-1 and TRBJ2-6; 10 bases agree with TRBD1. The read is 3 residues too short to cover the CDR3 end, so that end is filled in from the germline J gene. Germline V CDR1 and CDR2: SGHRS, YFSETQ. Germline trimming cut 4 bases from V and 3 bases from J; bases unmatched to any gene: 4. The CDR3 totals 16 residues.

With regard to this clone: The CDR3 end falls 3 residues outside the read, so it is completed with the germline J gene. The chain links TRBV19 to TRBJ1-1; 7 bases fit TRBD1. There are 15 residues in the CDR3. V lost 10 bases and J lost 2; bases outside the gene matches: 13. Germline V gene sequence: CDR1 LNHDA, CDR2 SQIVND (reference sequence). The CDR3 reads CATNWKGAPNTEAFF. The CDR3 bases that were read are TGTGCCACCAACTGGAAGGGGGCCCCCAACACTGAA.

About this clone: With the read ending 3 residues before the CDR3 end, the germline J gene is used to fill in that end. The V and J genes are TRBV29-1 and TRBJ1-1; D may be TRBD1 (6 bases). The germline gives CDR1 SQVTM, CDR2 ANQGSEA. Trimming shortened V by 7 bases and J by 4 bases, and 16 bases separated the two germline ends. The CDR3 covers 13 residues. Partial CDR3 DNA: TGCAGCGGAAGTAGGGGGGGGAGCACTGAA. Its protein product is CSGSRGGSTE. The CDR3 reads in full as CSGSRGGSTEAFF.

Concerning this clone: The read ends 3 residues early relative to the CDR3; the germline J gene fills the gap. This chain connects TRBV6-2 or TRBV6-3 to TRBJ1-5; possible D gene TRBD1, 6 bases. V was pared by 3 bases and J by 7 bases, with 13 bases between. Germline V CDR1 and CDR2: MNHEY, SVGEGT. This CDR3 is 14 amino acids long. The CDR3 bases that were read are TGTGCCAGCAGTTATGTGGGGGCTTTGCAGCCC. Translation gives CASSYVGALQP. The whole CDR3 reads CASSYVGALQPQHF.

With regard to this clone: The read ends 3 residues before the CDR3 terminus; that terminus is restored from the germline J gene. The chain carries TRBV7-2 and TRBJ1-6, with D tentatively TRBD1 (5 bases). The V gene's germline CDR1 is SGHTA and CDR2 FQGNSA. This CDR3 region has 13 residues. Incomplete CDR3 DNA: TGTGCCAGCATCCTGACCGGCGGGGGGGCC. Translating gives CASILTGGGA. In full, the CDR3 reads CASILTGGGALHF.

CDR3 region: CAGSIQGCEGSYNDYTF. CDR3 DNA (partial): TGTGCCGGATCAATACAGGGATGCGAAGGCTCCTACAATGAC. The V gene is TRBV7-3, the J gene TRBJ1-2; a weak D match, TRBD1 (6 bases). Read coverage stops 3 residues before the CDR3 terminus; the germline J gene supplies the remainder. Germline CDR1 reads SGHTA; CDR2 reads FQGTGA. This CDR3 has 17 amino acids.

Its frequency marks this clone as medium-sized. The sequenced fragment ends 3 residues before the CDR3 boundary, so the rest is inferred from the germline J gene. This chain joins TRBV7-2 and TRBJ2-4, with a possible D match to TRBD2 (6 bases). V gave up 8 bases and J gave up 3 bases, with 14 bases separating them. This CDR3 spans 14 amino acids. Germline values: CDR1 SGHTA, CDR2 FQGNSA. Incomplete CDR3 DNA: TGTGCCAGCGGGTACTCGGGACTCAAAAACATT. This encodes CASGYSGLKNI. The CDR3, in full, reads CASGYSGLKNIQYF.